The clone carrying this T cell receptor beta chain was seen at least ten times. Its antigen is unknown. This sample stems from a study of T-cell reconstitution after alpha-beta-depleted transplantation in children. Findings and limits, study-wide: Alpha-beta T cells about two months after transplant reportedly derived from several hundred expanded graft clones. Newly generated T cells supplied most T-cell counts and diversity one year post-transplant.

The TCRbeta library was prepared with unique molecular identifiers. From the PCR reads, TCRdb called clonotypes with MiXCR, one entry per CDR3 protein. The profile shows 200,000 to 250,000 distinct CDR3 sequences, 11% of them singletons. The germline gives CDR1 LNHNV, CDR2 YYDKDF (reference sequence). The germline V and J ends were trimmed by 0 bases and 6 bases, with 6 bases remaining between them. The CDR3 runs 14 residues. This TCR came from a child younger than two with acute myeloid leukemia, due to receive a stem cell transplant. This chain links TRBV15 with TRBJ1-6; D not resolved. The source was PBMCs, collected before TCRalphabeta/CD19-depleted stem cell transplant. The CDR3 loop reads CATSREGTNSPLHF. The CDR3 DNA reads TGTGCCACCAGCAGAGAGGGCACTAATTCACCCCTCCACTTT.